This TCR beta chain emerged from a study of blood T cell repertoires in COVID-19 (dated by TCRdb to 2019 to 2021). For the study in its entirety: The collaborator samples originated in the United States, Italy and Spain and spanned the acute and convalescent phases of COVID-19. The prospective study material was composed of cDNA or gDNA derived from T cells, B-cell-depleted T cells, or PBMCs. Subjects who had been exposed to COVID-19, were actively infected with it, or had recovered from it provided the deeply sampled blood TCRbeta repertoires that made up the dataset. A freely available public database, intended as a resource for researchers studying the immune response to SARS-CoV-2, is where the repertoires were released. Samples were obtained from the ongoing ImmuneRACE study (first 160 participants) and from 1,000 to 1,500 subjects provided by 6 global collaborators. Sample metadata almost always included a de-identified subject ID, COVID-19 status, age in years and sex. Where HLA class I and class II types were available, the types were taken from metadata supplied by the sample provider, not from assay-based typing.

Whole blood was collected in K2EDTA tubes by collaborating institutions according to the institutions' own protocols. For TCRbeta analysis, collaborator samples were shipped as frozen whole blood, as isolated PBMCs, or as DNA extracted from either sample type. Notes on this clone: Its antigen specificity is not known. There are no base qualities to consult, and no much larger clone falls within one base.

Study-wide conclusions, independent of this receptor: The quantity of clinical and demographic metadata differed by source and by participant and was supplied without curation.

TCRbeta CDR3 regions were amplified from genomic DNA by means of the immunoSEQ Assay, a bias-controlled multiplex PCR. Per the source publication's procedure: Nucleated cell counts per sample were estimated from amplification of reference gene primers within the assay. To quantify the absolute abundance of each unique TCRbeta CDR3 rearrangement, sequence reads were collapsed and filtered. For each sample, productive Simpson clonality was calculated by taking the square root of Simpson's diversity index across productive rearrangements. Imported from immuneACCESS, the table was reduced by TCRdb to in-frame sequences with V and J called. These copies leave out some clones; in studies compared against another copy, an unresolved V gene accounts for under half, and the cause of the remainder is not known. Clone size and the V and J calls come from that table; the DNA yielded D and trimming. For this sample there are about 100,000 clones; around 87% appear just once. About 3% of the sample is taken by the ten largest.

V lost 3 bases and J lost 4 bases; the stretch between them is 9 bases long. The CDR3 holds 13 amino acids from the cysteine to the phenylalanine. Just CDR3 DNA is preserved here, 39 bases in frame from base 1. Via the germline V gene, CDR1 is MNHEY and CDR2 SVGAGI. The chain is made from TRBV6-5 and TRBJ2-5, with TRBD2 perhaps the D gene, on 7 matching bases. The material sequenced was peripheral blood. This receptor was obtained from a man aged 50 to 60 with active or convalescent COVID-19. The encoded CDR3 is CASSYRGAETQYF. The DNA sequence reads TGTGCCAGCAGTTATCGGGGGGCAGAGACCCAGTACTTC.